This TCR beta chain was sequenced for a study of metastatic and nonmetastatic thyroid tumors. Study as a whole: A comparison of repertoires was made across blood and tumor or nodule tissue from malignant and benign thyroid patients. General observations from the study: Malignant thyroid tumors reportedly had TCR beta diversity that was significantly higher than in benign nodules, in blood and tumor.

In the original analysis: To classify distant metastasis in papillary thyroid cancer, a model was built from CDR3 differences across clinicopathological groups. Via MiXCR, TCRdb re-called the PCR reads. TCRdb, not the original authors, processed these V and J calls. The table shows about 92,000 clones, with about 15% occurring only once. In this sample, this clone turned up many times. Its antigen is currently unknown. The CDR3 is 12 amino acids. Germline-derived CDR1 and CDR2 are MDHEN and SYDVKM. Trimming left V 2 bases short and J 12 bases short, with 11 bases between. Thyroid surgery had not been preceded by any treatment in any patient.

The source of this sequence is a female donor with papillary thyroid cancer or a benign thyroid nodule (not recorded which). Some clones in this sample may be carry-over from other donors' samples. What was sequenced was blood. The V gene is TRBV28, the J gene TRBJ2-1; D could derive from TRBD1 or TRBD2 (5 bases each). CDR3 DNA sequence: TGTGCCAGCAGTTTAGAGGGGTACAGGCAGTTCTTC. This sequence encodes CASSLEGYRQFF.